This T cell receptor beta chain was captured in a study of EBV T-cell therapy then PD-1 blockade in nasopharyngeal carcinoma. Treatment given: AdE1-LMPpoly-expanded autologous EBV-specific T-cell therapy followed by anti-PD-1 nivolumab. With respect to this clone: The antigen is unknown. A junction end diverges from the germline sequence, so it may reflect a read error.

Produced via immunoSEQ multiplex PCR; TCRdb's table is partial and in-frame only. The profile covers about 19,000 clones, with roughly 84% appearing a single time and around 32% taken by the ten largest. This CDR3 spans 15 amino acids. In germline, CDR1 is MNHEY, CDR2 SMNVEV (reference sequence). The material was CD8+ T cells from blood, obtained at roughly day 34 from a patient whose treatment included autologous EBV-specific T cells and nivolumab. The chain has TRBV27 and TRBJ1-5, with 8 bases lining up with TRBD1. The sequence was obtained from a man in his forties with nasopharyngeal carcinoma. In DNA form, the CDR3 reads TGTGCCAGCAGTGTATCCGGGACAGGTACTCAGCCCCAGCATTTT. It encodes CASSVSGTGTQPQHF.